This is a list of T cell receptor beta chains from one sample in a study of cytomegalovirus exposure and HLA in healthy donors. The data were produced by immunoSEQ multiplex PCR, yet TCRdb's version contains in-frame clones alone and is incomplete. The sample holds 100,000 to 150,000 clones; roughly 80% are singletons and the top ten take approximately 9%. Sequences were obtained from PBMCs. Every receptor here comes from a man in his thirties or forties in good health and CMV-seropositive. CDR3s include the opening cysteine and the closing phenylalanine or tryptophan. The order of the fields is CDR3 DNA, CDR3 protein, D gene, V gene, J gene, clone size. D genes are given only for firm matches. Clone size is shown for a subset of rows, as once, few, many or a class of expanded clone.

DNA: TGCGCCAGCAGCATTTTACAGGGTATCAATGAGCAGTTCTTC
CDR3: CASSILQGINEQFF
D: -
V: TRBV5-1
J: TRBJ2-1
size: -

DNA: TGTGCCAGCAGTTTCTCAGGGTCGGCTTTCTTT
CDR3: CASSFSGSAFF
D: -
V: TRBV7-9
J: TRBJ1-1
size: -

DNA: TGTGCCACCAGCAGGGAGGACAGGGAGTATCTAAGCTACACCTTC
CDR3: CATSREDREYLSYTF
D: TRBD1
V: TRBV15
J: TRBJ1-2
size: -

DNA: TGTGCCAGCAGCTCCGCGGGGATCCCCTCTGGGGCCAACGTCCTGACTTTC
CDR3: CASSSAGIPSGANVLTF
D: -
V: TRBV9
J: TRBJ2-6
size: -

DNA: TGTGCCAGCAGTTATGACAGGGGAATGGTCACCTATAATTCACCCCTCCACTTT
CDR3: CASSYDRGMVTYNSPLHF
D: TRBD1
V: TRBV7-9
J: TRBJ1-6
size: -

DNA: TGTGCCAGCAGCAACGGACTAGCGGGGATTACAGATACGCAGTATTTT
CDR3: CASSNGLAGITDTQYF
D: TRBD2
V: TRBV9
J: TRBJ2-3
size: -

DNA: TGTGCCTGGAGTTGGGCGGGGGGCAATCAGCCCCAGCATTTT
CDR3: CAWSWAGGNQPQHF
D: -
V: TRBV30
J: TRBJ1-5
size: -

DNA: TGTGCCAGCAGCTTAGCGGGGTCTAGTGAGCAGTTCTTC
CDR3: CASSLAGSSEQFF
D: -
V: TRBV11-3
J: TRBJ2-1
size: few

DNA: TGTGCCAGCAGCAAAGTGCGGGTCCGGACAGAAGGGCAGTACGAGCAGTACTTC
CDR3: CASSKVRVRTEGQYEQYF
D: -
V: TRBV21-1
J: TRBJ2-7
size: -

DNA: TGTGCCAGCAGCTTGGGAGAGAACACTGAAGCTTTCTTT
CDR3: CASSLGENTEAFF
D: -
V: TRBV5-5
J: TRBJ1-1
size: once

DNA: TGTGCCAGTAGAGACAGAGTAAGCTCTGGGGCCAACGTCCTGACTTTC
CDR3: CASRDRVSSGANVLTF
D: -
V: TRBV19
J: TRBJ2-6
size: -

DNA: TGTGCCAGCAGCATCGGACTAGCGGGTGGCGATGAGCAGTTCTTC
CDR3: CASSIGLAGGDEQFF
D: TRBD2
V: TRBV11-3
J: TRBJ2-1
size: -

DNA: TGCGCCAGCAGCCGACGGGAGGGCTCAAGCACAGATACGCAGTATTTT
CDR3: CASSRREGSSTDTQYF
D: TRBD2
V: TRBV5-1
J: TRBJ2-3
size: -

DNA: TGTGCCAGCAGCCCTCATTCCGGGATAATTAATGAAAAACTGTTTTTT
CDR3: CASSPHSGIINEKLFF
D: -
V: TRBV9
J: TRBJ1-4
size: -

DNA: TGTGCCAGCAGCTCCCCCGGGGCAGATACGCAGTATTTT
CDR3: CASSSPGADTQYF
D: -
V: TRBV7-3
J: TRBJ2-3
size: -

DNA: TGTGCCAGCAGCCAAGATCGAGTCTATGGCTACACCTTC
CDR3: CASSQDRVYGYTF
D: -
V: TRBV14
J: TRBJ1-2
size: -

DNA: TGCGCCAGCAGCTTGGAAGCGGGGATGCTAATGAACACTGAAGCTTTCTTT
CDR3: CASSLEAGMLMNTEAFF
D: -
V: TRBV5-1
J: TRBJ1-1
size: -

DNA: TGCGCCAGCAGCCGTTACAGGGGCCGGGAAAAACTGTTTTTT
CDR3: CASSRYRGREKLFF
D: TRBD1
V: TRBV5-1
J: TRBJ1-4
size: -

DNA: TGTGCCTGGAGTGTAGGGCTAGCGGGGAGCAATGAGCAGTTCTTC
CDR3: CAWSVGLAGSNEQFF
D: TRBD2
V: TRBV30
J: TRBJ2-1
size: -

DNA: TGTGCCAGCAGTGCACAGGGTGACACCGGGGAGCTGTTTTTT
CDR3: CASSAQGDTGELFF
D: -
V: TRBV6-4
J: TRBJ2-2
size: -

DNA: TGCGCCAGCAGCACCACTAGCGGGGGGGGCACAGATACGCAGTATTTT
CDR3: CASSTTSGGGTDTQYF
D: TRBD2
V: TRBV5-1
J: TRBJ2-3
size: -

DNA: TGTGCCAGCAGGGGGCCCACCGGGGAGCTGTTTTTT
CDR3: CASRGPTGELFF
D: -
V: TRBV2
J: TRBJ2-2
size: -

DNA: TGTGCCAGCAGCTTGCGGCAGACCGGAGGGGATGAAAAACTGTTTTTT
CDR3: CASSLRQTGGDEKLFF
D: -
V: TRBV7-9
J: TRBJ1-4
size: -

DNA: TGTGCCAGCAGCCTACGGGGGGGCAACACCGGGGAGCTGTTTTTT
CDR3: CASSLRGGNTGELFF
D: TRBD2
V: TRBV9
J: TRBJ2-2
size: once

DNA: TGTGCCAGCAGCCCACTAGCGGGGTACGATACGCAGTATTTT
CDR3: CASSPLAGYDTQYF
D: TRBD2
V: TRBV7-9
J: TRBJ2-3
size: -

DNA: TGTGCTAGTGGTTTGAACAAGAACACCGGGGAGCTGTTTTTT
CDR3: CASGLNKNTGELFF
D: -
V: TRBV12-5
J: TRBJ2-2
size: -

DNA: TGTGCCAGCAGCGAGACAGGGCAATATTCACCCCTCCACTTT
CDR3: CASSETGQYSPLHF
D: TRBD1
V: TRBV7-3
J: TRBJ1-6
size: -

DNA: TGTGCCAGCAGCTTGGGGGGACAGGGGGCGGGTGGCTACACCTTC
CDR3: CASSLGGQGAGGYTF
D: TRBD1
V: TRBV7-2
J: TRBJ1-2
size: -

DNA: TGTGCCAGTAGTATAGCCGGCAGGAACTACGAGCAGTACTTC
CDR3: CASSIAGRNYEQYF
D: -
V: TRBV19
J: TRBJ2-7
size: -

DNA: TGTGCCAGCAGCTTAGTAGCGGGGGGCCGTACAGATACGCAGTATTTT
CDR3: CASSLVAGGRTDTQYF
D: TRBD2
V: TRBV7-6
J: TRBJ2-3
size: -

DNA: TGTGCCAGCAGTTCTCGCGGGACAGGGCGATATGGCTACACCTTC
CDR3: CASSSRGTGRYGYTF
D: TRBD1
V: TRBV6-1
J: TRBJ1-2
size: once

DNA: TGTGCCAGCTCACCCGAGGGCGACTATGGCTACACCTTC
CDR3: CASSPEGDYGYTF
D: -
V: TRBV18
J: TRBJ1-2
size: -

DNA: TGTGCCAGTAGTAGGGACAGCTACGAGCAGTACTTC
CDR3: CASSRDSYEQYF
D: TRBD1
V: TRBV19
J: TRBJ2-7
size: -

DNA: TGTGCCATCAGTGAGGGCAGGAAGAACACTGAAGCTTTCTTT
CDR3: CAISEGRKNTEAFF
D: -
V: TRBV10-3
J: TRBJ1-1
size: -

DNA: TGTGCCTGGACGCCGGGACAGTATAATTCACCCCTCCACTTT
CDR3: CAWTPGQYNSPLHF
D: TRBD1
V: TRBV30
J: TRBJ1-6
size: -

DNA: TGCAGCGTGACTGGGCGGGGGGCCGTGGAGACCCAGTACTTC
CDR3: CSVTGRGAVETQYF
D: TRBD2
V: TRBV29-1
J: TRBJ2-5
size: once

DNA: TGTGCCAGCAGTGCAGGAACCTACGAGCAGTACTTC
CDR3: CASSAGTYEQYF
D: -
V: TRBV27
J: TRBJ2-7
size: -

DNA: TGCGCCAGCAGCTTGGCCCTTAGCTCTGGAAACACCATATATTTT
CDR3: CASSLALSSGNTIYF
D: -
V: TRBV5-1
J: TRBJ1-3
size: once

DNA: TGTGCCAGCAGTGAAACAGGGACTGGAAACACCATATATTTT
CDR3: CASSETGTGNTIYF
D: -
V: TRBV6-1
J: TRBJ1-3
size: few

DNA: TGTGCCAGCAGCCCCACAGGGGGCTCTGGAAACACCATATATTTT
CDR3: CASSPTGGSGNTIYF
D: TRBD1
V: TRBV7-6
J: TRBJ1-3
size: -

DNA: TGTGCCAGCAGCAACAAGACTAGCGGGGCTGAGCAGTTCTTC
CDR3: CASSNKTSGAEQFF
D: -
V: TRBV21-1
J: TRBJ2-1
size: -

DNA: TGTGCCAGCAGTGAGGGGTGGGGACAGTTTAGGGATCAGCCCCAGCATTTT
CDR3: CASSEGWGQFRDQPQHF
D: TRBD1
V: TRBV6-1
J: TRBJ1-5
size: -

DNA: TGTGCCAGCAGCTTAGACAGGAACACCGGGGAGCTGTTTTTT
CDR3: CASSLDRNTGELFF
D: -
V: TRBV7-9
J: TRBJ2-2
size: -

DNA: TGTGCCAGCAGTGAAATGGGAGGTGAGCAGTTCTTC
CDR3: CASSEMGGEQFF
D: -
V: TRBV25-1
J: TRBJ2-1
size: -